This TCR beta chain emerged from a study of graft-versus-host responses after intestinal transplantation. The overall study: Recipients had multivisceral, liver-intestinal, or isolated intestinal transplants. Every transplant recipient was induced with anti-thymocyte globulin, then maintained on tacrolimus and steroids for approximately three years.

Details on this clone: Its antigen is still unknown.

Overall study results and limits: Graft-donor T cell macrochimerism in patients accompanied high graft-versus-host to host-versus-graft clonal ratios in allografts. Circulating GvH clone levels at their peak were associated with HvG declines (early post-transplant).

Germline V gene sequence: CDR1 SNHLY, CDR2 FYNNEI. The CDR3 runs 12 residues. The ends lost 8 bases at V and 12 bases at J; junction bases unmatched: 6. This table comes from immunoSEQ multiplex PCR, and its TCRdb copy is limited to in-frame clones, with some not included. Counted here are some 110,000 clones, 90% to 95% occurring once; the ten biggest clones make up less than 1.5%. The source is a human donor who was the organ donor for an intestinal transplant. The sample in question was unstimulated CD8+ T cells sorted from spleen or lymph node cells, obtained before transplant. The chain joins TRBV2 to TRBJ2-1, with 11 bases aligning to TRBD2. In nucleotides, the CDR3 is TGTGCCAGCCCTTTACTAGCGGGAGTGCAGTTCTTC. This sequence encodes CASPLLAGVQFF.